These T cell receptor beta chains were read from a single sample in a study of cytotoxic CD8 clonotypes in ibrutinib-treated CLL. The table came from immunoSEQ multiplex PCR; TCRdb's copy has only in-frame clones and leaves some out. The table lists 110,000 to 150,000 clones, approximately 80% of them singletons. The sequences come from PBMCs, collected after 24 months of ibrutinib treatment. The receptors come from a human donor with chronic lymphocytic leukemia. CDR3s include the opening cysteine and the closing phenylalanine or tryptophan. A D gene is named only where the DNA matches it firmly. Clone size appears in some rows only: once, few, many, or a class for an expanded clone.

- | - | TRBJ1-5 | TRBV28 | TGTGCCAGCAGTCCACAGGACGGGGGTCAGCCCCAGCATTTT | CASSPQDGGQPQHF
- | TRBD2 | TRBJ2-3 | TRBV9 | TGTGCCAGCAGCGTAGGGGGCGGGAGCTCAGATACGCAGTATTTT | CASSVGGGSSDTQYF
- | - | TRBJ2-5 | TRBV28 | TGTGCCAGCAGTCCCCGGGACTGGGGCTGGGAGTACTTC | CASSPRDWGWEYF
- | - | TRBJ1-1 | TRBV6-6 | TGTGCCAGCAGTGACCGCGGAGGGGGCACTGAAGCTTTCTTT | CASSDRGGGTEAFF
- | - | TRBJ2-5 | TRBV9 | TGTGCCAGCAGCGTAGTAGCAGGAGAGACCCAGTACTTC | CASSVVAGETQYF
few | - | TRBJ1-2 | TRBV7-2 | TGTGCCAGCAGCTTAGCCCAGGGGCGGGAGGGCTACACCTTC | CASSLAQGREGYTF
once | - | TRBJ2-5 | TRBV28 | TGTGCCAGCAGTCCAGCAGGCCACCAAGAGACCCAGTACTTC | CASSPAGHQETQYF
- | - | TRBJ1-5 | TRBV10-3 | TGTGCCATCAGTGAGTCTACGGGGTTGGGGCAGCCCCAGCATTTT | CAISESTGLGQPQHF
- | - | TRBJ1-4 | TRBV27 | TGTGCCAGCAGTTTGAGTTTGCAGGGGAATGAAAAACTGTTTTTT | CASSLSLQGNEKLFF
- | TRBD1 | TRBJ2-3 | TRBV15 | TGTGCCACCAGCCCGGGACAGGGAACCACAGATACGCAGTATTTT | CATSPGQGTTDTQYF
- | - | TRBJ1-1 | TRBV18 | TGTGCCAGCTCACCGGGAGGTATGAACACTGAAGCTTTCTTT | CASSPGGMNTEAFF
- | TRBD1 | TRBJ1-1 | TRBV7-2 | TGTGCCAGCAGCCCGACAGGGGGCGCGAGGTCGGGCACTGAAGCTTTCTTT | CASSPTGGARSGTEAFF
- | - | TRBJ2-1 | TRBV7-9 | TGTGCCAGCAGCTTAGGGGGCTCCCTCAATGAGCAGTTCTTC | CASSLGGSLNEQFF
- | TRBD1 | TRBJ1-2 | TRBV4-2 | TGTGCCAGCAGCCAAGAGGGACAGGGACGCCATGGCTACACCTTC | CASSQEGQGRHGYTF
- | - | TRBJ2-1 | TRBV5-6 | TGTGCCAGCAGTGGGGACAGACACGGGAGAGAGCAGTTCTTC | CASSGDRHGREQFF
few | - | TRBJ1-5 | TRBV5-6 | TGTGCCAGCAGCTTGGCCGGGACATATAGCAATCAGCCCCAGCATTTT | CASSLAGTYSNQPQHF
few | - | TRBJ1-2 | TRBV5-4 | TGTGCCAGCAGCTTGACAGGGATCTATGGCTACACCTTC | CASSLTGIYGYTF
once | TRBD2 | TRBJ2-1 | TRBV27 | TGTGCCAGCACCGCGGGGGGGTCCTACAATGAGCAGTTCTTC | CASTAGGSYNEQFF
- | - | TRBJ2-6 | TRBV9 | TGTGCCAGCAGCCCCAACGTGTGGGCCAACGTCCTGACTTTC | CASSPNVWANVLTF
once | - | TRBJ2-1 | TRBV7-9 | TGTGCCAGCAGCTTAGGGGGCGGGAATGAGCAGTTCTTC | CASSLGGGNEQFF
once | TRBD1 | TRBJ2-7 | TRBV5-6 | TGTGCCAGCAGCCCCGGACAGGGGGTTTACGAGCAGTACTTC | CASSPGQGVYEQYF
- | TRBD2 | TRBJ2-2 | TRBV7-3 | TGTGCCAGCAGCTTAATAGGCGGGAGAGGCACCGGGGAGCTGTTTTTT | CASSLIGGRGTGELFF
- | - | TRBJ1-4 | TRBV28 | TGTGCCAGCAGTTTGCGTCACTTATTCACTAATGAAAAACTGTTTTTT | CASSLRHLFTNEKLFF
once | - | TRBJ2-1 | TRBV19 | TGTGCCAGTAGTATAGGCCCCCCCGGGGTGGGAAATGAGCAGTTCTTC | CASSIGPPGVGNEQFF
- | - | TRBJ1-1 | TRBV6-1 | TGTGCCATTGTGGCCGTGACTCTGAACACTGAAGCTTTCTTT | CAIVAVTLNTEAFF
few | - | TRBJ2-6 | TRBV7-3 | TGTGCCAGCAGCCCCGATCCCTCTGGGGCCAACGTCCTGACTTTC | CASSPDPSGANVLTF
- | - | TRBJ2-7 | TRBV28 | TGTGCCAGCAGTTTATCAGCGGCAGGGTTTGGTGAGCAGTACTTC | CASSLSAAGFGEQYF
- | - | TRBJ1-4 | TRBV6-1 | TGTGCCAGCAGTGTACGCGATTGGCCGGGGGAAAAACTGTTTTTT | CASSVRDWPGEKLFF
- | - | TRBJ1-1 | TRBV30 | TGTGCCTGGACTGAAGTGGGTGAAGCTTTCTTT | CAWTEVGEAFF
- | TRBD2 | TRBJ2-5 | TRBV5-1 | TGCGCCAGCAGCCGAACCCTAGCGGGAGTCGAGACCCAGTACTTC | CASSRTLAGVETQYF
- | - | TRBJ2-7 | TRBV28 | TGTGCCAGCAGTTTCCCCCCAGTCTACGAGCAGTACTTC | CASSFPPVYEQYF
- | TRBD1 | TRBJ2-5 | TRBV6-1 | TGTGCCAGCAGGGGGGGACAGGTTCAAGAGACCCAGTACTTC | CASRGGQVQETQYF
- | TRBD1 | TRBJ1-2 | TRBV11-2 | TGTGCCAGCAGCCCCGGGACAGGGGCCAACTATGGCTACACCTTC | CASSPGTGANYGYTF
- | TRBD1 | TRBJ2-7 | TRBV6-1 | TGTGCCAGCAGCAGAGGACAGGGGTTAATCTACGAGCAGTACTTC | CASSRGQGLIYEQYF
- | - | TRBJ2-5 | TRBV5-1 | TGCGCCAGCAGCCCCCTCTCCCCCGAGGGCCAGTACTTC | CASSPLSPEGQYF
many | TRBD1 | TRBJ2-5 | TRBV9 | TGTGCCAGCAGCGCATCCCAGGGGGTGGGAGAGACCCAGTACTTC | CASSASQGVGETQYF
- | TRBD1 | TRBJ2-3 | TRBV6-5 | TGTGCCAGCAGTTACTCGGACAGGGGTCCAGATACGCAGTATTTT | CASSYSDRGPDTQYF
- | - | TRBJ2-3 | TRBV7-2 | TGTGCCAGCAGCCCAGGGGTCCCCCCCCCAGATACGCAGTATTTT | CASSPGVPPPDTQYF
- | - | TRBJ1-2 | TRBV7-9 | TGTGCCAGCAGCCCTCAGGGGACCCCCCGGGGAGGCTACACCTTC | CASSPQGTPRGGYTF
- | - | TRBJ2-2 | TRBV30 | TGTGCCTGGAGGGGATGGTGGGAGTCCGGGGAGCTGTTTTTT | CAWRGWWESGELFF
- | - | TRBJ2-5 | TRBV30 | TGTGCCTGGAGCCCGGTCGGAGAGACCCAGTACTTC | CAWSPVGETQYF
few | TRBD1 | TRBJ2-5 | TRBV4-3 | TGCGCCAGCAGCCAGGGACAGGGGGCGGAGACCCAGTACTTC | CASSQGQGAETQYF
- | TRBD2 | TRBJ2-1 | TRBV5-4 | TGTGCCAGCAGCCCGGGGGGGGGCCACTACAATGAGCAGTTCTTC | CASSPGGGHYNEQFF
- | - | TRBJ1-6 | TRBV7-2 | TGTGCCAGCAGCTTAGCCGGTCCACGGGATTCACCCCTCCACTTT | CASSLAGPRDSPLHF
- | - | TRBJ2-5 | TRBV11-3 | TGTGCCAGCAGCTTGCGGGTGGGGGGCGGAGAGACCCAGTACTTC | CASSLRVGGGETQYF